The rows below give T cell receptor beta chains drawn from one sample of a study of cytomegalovirus exposure and HLA in healthy donors. The assay was immunoSEQ multiplex PCR, and TCRdb's table has in-frame clones only and misses some. The sample has 150,000 to 200,000 clones, roughly four fifths seen once. The sequenced material came from PBMCs. Receptors were obtained from a woman in her forties in good health and CMV-seronegative. CDR3s include the opening cysteine and the closing phenylalanine or tryptophan. The D gene is left open where the match is weak. Only part of the rows carry a size: once, few, many, or a class if the clone is expanded.

>few|TRBD1|TRBV28
CASSGQGDANTEAFF
>-|-|TRBV7-3
CASSLTSLGAEAFF
>-|-|TRBV7-9
CASSLVEQNWDTF
>-|-|TRBV6-1
CASFAAARGEKLFF
>-|-|TRBV11-3
CASSLQPLGARAGYTF
>few|TRBD1|TRBV9
CASTRTGADTEAFF
>-|TRBD1|TRBV18
CASSSYTGTGGTEAFF
>-|-|TRBV30
CAWSVSGYGYTF
>few|-|TRBV23-1
CASLGGLGCEQFF
>-|-|TRBV18
CASSPGARGEAFF
>-|TRBD2|TRBV18
CASSHQMTGSGTSGSHEQFF
>-|TRBD1|TRBV2
CASRAQGATNEKLFF
>-|TRBD2|TRBV27
CASSFQREATDTQYF
>-|-|TRBV27
CASSRVRGTEAFF
>-|TRBD2|TRBV28
CASSLGGGRAYEQFF
>few|-|TRBV5-6
CASSLEPNEKLFF
>once|-|TRBV7-2
CASSPPNNPYEQYF
>-|-|TRBV11-3
CASSLVENSEAFF
>-|TRBD2|TRBV7-9
CASSLRLAEADTQYF
>once|TRBD2|TRBV30
CAWSVRSGLAVYEQYF
>once|-|TRBV6-1
CASSEALGSGYGYTF
>-|TRBD1|TRBV11-3
CASSLRFQGASAYNEQFF
>-|TRBD2|TRBV10-3
CAIREYGRAGSNEQFF
>-|TRBD1|TRBV30
CAWSVNRGPGGYTF
>-|TRBD2|TRBV9
CASTLGRERDTQYF
>-|-|TRBV5-6
CASSWRGSDQPQHF
>-|TRBD2|TRBV28
CATHIAGAGYEQFF